This TCR beta chain was profiled in a study of cytotoxic CD8 clonotypes in ibrutinib-treated CLL. Overall study: The samples contained 255,043 productive templates on average. They also contained an average of approximately 100,000 productive rearrangements. The study's findings and limits: Against age-matched healthy donors, baseline clonality ran higher and tracked circulating CD8+ T-cell counts.

The CDR3 extends over 16 amino acids. Germline V gene lookup returns CDR1 SGHDN and CDR2 FVKESK. V was clipped by 4 bases and J by 3 bases, with 16 bases between them. Roughly 2 micrograms of genomic DNA from cryopreserved PBMCs went into TCR beta libraries. Of note for this clone: As yet, its antigen is unknown.

Using immunoSEQ multiplex PCR, the repertoire was profiled, and TCRdb retains in-frame clones only, with some absent. The profile covers 130,000 or so clones, with approximately 81% appearing a single time and about 3.5% taken by the ten largest. The source is a human donor with chronic lymphocytic leukemia. The starting material was PBMCs, obtained after 24 months of ibrutinib treatment. This chain joins TRBV14 and TRBJ2-4; D unresolved. The CDR3 spells CASSPAVLGVKNIQYF. DNA for the CDR3: TGTGCCAGCAGCCCAGCCGTTTTGGGTGTCAAAAACATTCAGTACTTC. Based on the CDR3 plus reference TRBV14 and TRBJ2-4, the full variable domain is EAGVTQFPSHSVIEKGQTVTLRCDPISGHDNLYWYRRVMGKEIKFLLHFVKESKQDESGMPNNRFLAERTGGTYSTLKVQPAELEDSGVYFCASSPAVLGVKNIQYFGAGTRLSVL.